These T cell receptor beta chains were read from a single sample in a study of blood T cells in healthy people across ages. TCRdb recomputed calls from the 5' RACE reads with MiXCR, one row per CDR3 protein. In the table there are 450,000 to 600,000 distinct CDR3 sequences, roughly a quarter of which are singletons. These data were also reused for a study on T cells of mothers and their children.

What was sequenced was blood. Every receptor here comes from a boy aged 2-9 years in good health. Both conserved end residues are part of each CDR3. D genes are given only for firm matches. Clone size is shown for a subset of rows, as once, few, many or a class of expanded clone.

CASSLARVQLNQPQHF	TGTGCCAGCAGCTTAGCGCGGGTCCAGCTAAATCAGCCCCAGCATTTT	-	TRBJ1-5	few	TRBV7-8
CASSLGQGRGQPQHF	TGCGCCAGCAGCTTGGGGCAGGGGCGGGGTCAGCCCCAGCATTTT	-	TRBJ1-5	few	TRBV5-1
CASGGGTSGPYNEQFF	TGTGCCAGCGGCGGGGGTACTAGCGGTCCTTACAATGAGCAGTTCTTC	TRBD2	TRBJ2-1	few	TRBV7-2
CASSANDLAGGHNEQFF	TGTGCCAGCAGCGCAAACGATCTAGCGGGAGGCCACAATGAGCAGTTCTTC	TRBD2	TRBJ2-1	few	TRBV7-9
CASRGGQGHEQYF	TGCGCCAGCCGGGGGGGACAGGGACACGAGCAGTACTTC	-	TRBJ2-7	-	TRBV10-2
CASSQEAQAGGDTQYF	TGCGCCAGCAGCCAAGAAGCACAAGCGGGAGGAGATACGCAGTATTTT	TRBD2	TRBJ2-3	few	TRBV4-3
CASSYNKRDRASNEQFF	TGTGCCAGCAGTTACAACAAACGGGACAGGGCATCCAATGAGCAGTTCTTC	TRBD1	TRBJ2-1	once	TRBV6-2/TRBV6-3
CASSLPDRVTYF	TGTGCCAGCAGTTTACCGGACAGGGTGACGTACTTC	TRBD1	TRBJ2-4	few	TRBV27
CASSYVRVAGASGSPGDTQYF	TGTGCCAGCAGTTACGTTAGAGTCGCCGGCGCTAGCGGGTCCCCCGGAGATACGCAGTATTTT	TRBD2	TRBJ2-3	-	TRBV6-5
CASSATSGSSYEQFF	TGTGCCAGCAGCGCAACTAGCGGGAGTTCGTATGAGCAGTTCTTC	TRBD2	TRBJ2-1	few	TRBV7-2
CASSFEVLYGYTF	TGTGCCAGCAGTTTTGAGGTCCTCTATGGCTACACCTTC	-	TRBJ1-2	-	TRBV12-3/TRBV12-4
CASRSSAGGSSYNEQFF	TGTGCCAGCAGGTCCTCAGCGGGGGGGAGCTCCTACAATGAGCAGTTCTTC	TRBD2	TRBJ2-1	-	TRBV11-2
CASSPTSRGTDGYTF	TGTGCCAGCAGCCCGACCTCCCGGGGGACAGATGGCTACACCTTC	TRBD1	TRBJ1-2	once	TRBV14
CSAGGTGYNEQFF	TGCAGTGCCGGCGGGACAGGGTACAATGAGCAGTTCTTC	TRBD1	TRBJ2-1	-	TRBV20-1
CATSTGLAGFSEQFF	TGTGCCACCAGTACAGGACTAGCGGGATTTAGTGAGCAGTTCTTC	TRBD2	TRBJ2-1	-	TRBV15
CASSFLLTSALAQYF	TGTGCCAGCAGCTTCCTCTTGACTAGCGCTCTGGCCCAGTACTTC	TRBD2	TRBJ2-5	-	TRBV7-2
CASSQDGTRGNYGYTF	TGTGCCAGCAGCCAAGATGGGACACGGGGCAATTATGGCTACACCTTC	-	TRBJ1-2	-	TRBV4-2
CASSPRGGGGQPQHF	TGCGCCAGCAGCCCTCGAGGAGGGGGCGGTCAGCCCCAGCATTTT	TRBD1	TRBJ1-5	-	TRBV5-1
CSASRGSGNQETQYF	TGCAGTGCTAGCCGAGGTAGTGGGAACCAAGAGACCCAGTACTTC	-	TRBJ2-5	-	TRBV20-1
CASSYPLSRWQYF	TGTGCCAGCAGTTACCCCCTGAGTCGTTGGCAGTACTTC	-	TRBJ2-5	once	TRBV6-2/TRBV6-3
CTSSLRGGSISEQYF	TGTACCAGCAGCTTACGTGGGGGCTCCATCTCTGAGCAGTACTTC	-	TRBJ2-7	-	TRBV7-9
CSAPPSRGESYGYTF	TGCAGTGCGCCCCCCTCCCGGGGTGAGAGCTATGGCTACACCTTC	-	TRBJ1-2	few	TRBV20-1
CSAQKPGAGETQYF	TGCAGTGCCCAGAAGCCGGGGGCAGGGGAGACCCAGTACTTC	-	TRBJ2-5	-	TRBV20-1
CSARGGGQRETQYF	TGCAGTGCTAGAGGGGGTGGGCAGAGAGAGACCCAGTACTTC	-	TRBJ2-5	-	TRBV20-1
CASSQDLADRAQGYTF	TGCGCCAGCAGCCAAGATCTGGCGGACAGGGCCCAAGGCTACACCTTC	TRBD1	TRBJ1-2	-	TRBV4-1
CASSQTGLSGPDTQYF	TGTGCCAGCAGCCAAACCGGACTATCAGGTCCAGATACGCAGTATTTT	-	TRBJ2-3	-	TRBV3-1
CSARSGANVLTF	TGCAGCGCTCGCTCTGGGGCCAACGTCCTGACTTTC	-	TRBJ2-6	-	TRBV29-1
CASSPGQGTQETQYF	TGTGCCAGCTCACCTGGACAGGGAACCCAAGAGACCCAGTACTTC	TRBD1	TRBJ2-5	few	TRBV18